The 22 T cell receptor beta chains below were found in one sample sequenced in a study of blood T cell repertoires in COVID-19. TCRdb keeps only in-frame clones here, not all; method: immunoSEQ multiplex PCR. Of around 340,000 clones listed, 65% to 90% are singletons. The sample taken for sequencing was peripheral blood. These receptors originate from a woman aged 55-70 years with COVID-19, enrolled during active disease.

The chain recombines TRBV29-1 with TRBJ1-2; TRBD1 matches at 7 bases. In germline, CDR1 is SQVTM, CDR2 ANQGSEA. The trim removed 3 bases at V and 5 bases at J, leaving 9 bases unmatched. This CDR3 has 14 amino acids. CDR3 loop: CSVDPNTGEYGYTF. CDR3 nucleotide sequence: TGCAGCGTTGACCCCAACACAGGGGAATATGGCTACACCTTC.

The chain has TRBV4-1 and TRBJ1-2, with 8 bases identical to TRBD1. CDR1 MGHRA and CDR2 YSYEKL come from the germline V gene. The CDR3 contains 16 residues. The V segment lost 0 bases and the J segment 2 bases; nucleotides outside the gene matches: 5. In nucleotides, the CDR3 is TGCGCCAGCAGCCAAGATATAGGACAGGGAAACTATGGCTACACCTTC. It yields the protein CASSQDIGQGNYGYTF.

The V gene is TRBV19, the J gene TRBJ1-3; TRBD1 matches at 8 bases. Germline V lookup: CDR1 LNHDA, CDR2 SQIVND (reference sequence). Losses at the gene ends were 9 bases for V and 6 bases for J; bases not matched to a gene: 7. The CDR3 contains 13 residues. This chain's CDR3 is CASRRGPENTIYF. DNA of the CDR3: TGTGCCAGCCGCAGGGGGCCGGAAAACACCATATATTTT.

The J gene is TRBJ2-7, the V gene TRBV5-1; the D is unclear. Germline CDR1 reads SGHRS; CDR2 reads YFSETQ. The CDR3 spans 13 residues. V lost 3 bases and J lost 7, with 14 bases in between. CDR3 sequence (DNA): TGCGCCAGCAGCTCCCCGGCAGTGCGGGAGCAGTACTTC. It is translated as CASSSPAVREQYF.

The chain uses TRBV2 and TRBJ2-7; the match to TRBD1 covers 9 bases. The V segment lost 3 bases and the J segment 3 bases; nucleotides outside the gene matches: 6. There are 15 residues in the CDR3. Germline lookup yields CDR1 SNHLY and CDR2 FYNNEI. This CDR3 reads CASSERQGVLYEQYF. Written as DNA, the CDR3 is TGTGCCAGCAGTGAGAGACAGGGGGTTCTCTACGAGCAGTACTTC.

The CDR3 reads CASSLGTGSYEQYF. DNA for the CDR3: TGTGCCAGCAGCTTAGGGACAGGGAGCTACGAGCAGTACTTC. V and J are TRBV11-3 and TRBJ2-7; 8 bases match TRBD1. The junction had 2 bases not matched to a gene; V was cut back by 1 base and J by 3 bases. In germline, CDR1 is SGHNT, CDR2 YENEEA. The CDR3 extends over 14 amino acids. Full variable domain (remainder filled in from reference TRBV11-3 and TRBJ2-7): EAGVVQSPRYKIIEKKQPVAFWCNPISGHNTLYWYLQNLGQGPELLIRYENEEAVDDSQLPKDRFSAERLKGVDSTLKIQPAELGDSAVYLCASSLGTGSYEQYFGPGTRLTVT.

This clone was seen ten or more times. The chain joins TRBV30 to TRBJ1-1; tentatively, D is TRBD1 (5 bases). This CDR3 is 13 amino acids long. Germline CDR1 reads GTSNPN; CDR2 reads SVGIG (reference sequence). Between the trimmed V and J ends, which lost 0 bases and 3 bases, there was a span of 8 bases. CDR3 loop: CAWSVGGYTEAFF. CDR3 sequence (DNA): TGTGCCTGGAGTGTTGGGGGGTACACTGAAGCTTTCTTT.

The CDR3 sequence is CAISVQPGEQYF. The CDR3 DNA reads as TGTGCCATCAGTGTTCAGCCGGGGGAGCAGTACTTC. V usage is TRBV10-3 and J usage is TRBJ2-7, with D possibly matching TRBD2 (5 bases). The CDR3 is 12 amino acids. V was cut by 4 bases and J by 7 bases, with 11 bases left in between. The V gene's germline CDR1 is ENHRY and CDR2 SYGVKD.

The V and J genes are TRBV7-2 and TRBJ2-5; TRBD2 matches at 9 bases. V was clipped by 5 bases and J by 10 bases; unmatched bases: 8. The CDR3 is 13 amino acids. CDR1 is SGHTA, CDR2 FQGNSA, per germline. The DNA for the CDR3 is TGTGCCAGCAGCCTACTTGGACTAGCGAGCCAGTACTTC. It encodes CASSLLGLASQYF.

The chain uses TRBV5-1 and TRBJ2-2, with D possibly matching TRBD1 (6 bases). With 6 bases removed from V and 5 bases from J, the gap between germline ends came to 17 bases. CDR3 length equals 15 residues. Per the germline V gene, CDR1 is SGHRS and CDR2 is YFSETQ. CDR3 region: CASTIQGRNTGELFF. The DNA for the CDR3 is TGCGCCAGCACCATACAGGGAAGAAATACCGGGGAGCTGTTTTTT.

The chain employs TRBV2 and TRBJ2-4; 14 positions agree with TRBD2. The CDR3 spans 18 residues. V trimming: 1 base; J trimming: 2 bases; junction bases outside the gene matches: 4. Germline CDR1 and CDR2: SNHLY and FYNNEI. CDR3 sequence: CASSEGLAGGPSKNIQYF. For the CDR3, the DNA is TGTGCCAGCAGTGAAGGACTAGCGGGGGGGCCTTCCAAAAACATTCAGTACTTC.

The chain has TRBV6-5 and TRBJ1-2; no clear D. The CDR3 consists of 11 residues. V was clipped by 6 bases and J by 7 bases, with 9 bases between them. Germline values: CDR1 MNHEY, CDR2 SVGAGI. DNA of the CDR3: TGTGCCAGCAGAAGTCGGTTTGGCTACACCTTC. Translating it yields CASRSRFGYTF.

V and J are TRBV14 and TRBJ1-2; no reliable D call. V was cut by 0 bases and J by 1 base, with 3 bases left in between. Germline V gene sequence: CDR1 SGHDN, CDR2 FVKESK. CDR3 length: 13 amino acids. Written as DNA, the CDR3 is TGTGCCAGCAGCCAAGATCATAACTATGGCTACACCTTC. It translates to CASSQDHNYGYTF.

This clone has only one observation. CDR3 coding DNA: TGTGCCAGCAGCCCCGCTTACAGGGGAGGCGGTGAAAAACTGTTTTTT. Translated: CASSPAYRGGGEKLFF. This chain connects TRBV27 to TRBJ1-4; 7 bases align to TRBD1. The CDR3 contains 16 residues. The J segment lost 7 bases and the V segment lost 6 bases, leaving 14 bases of the junction unmatched. Looked up from germline, CDR1 is MNHEY and CDR2 is SMNVEV (reference sequence).

The chain has TRBV20-1 and TRBJ2-7, with a possible D match to TRBD2 (5 bases). V gave up 5 bases and J gave up 2 bases, with 7 bases separating them. Germline V gene sequence: CDR1 DFQATT, CDR2 SNEGSKA (reference sequence). CDR3 length: 11 residues. The CDR3 region is CSALATYEQYF. The CDR3 DNA is TGCAGTGCTTTAGCGACCTACGAGCAGTACTTC.

V usage is TRBV6-4 and J usage is TRBJ2-7, with 13 nucleotides matching TRBD2. Germline lookup yields CDR1 MRHNA and CDR2 SNTAGT. V dropped 5 bases and J dropped 5; count of bases not matched to a gene: 6. The CDR3 consists of 15 residues. The CDR3 DNA reads TGTGCCAGCAGTAGTGGACTAGCGGGGGACCACGAGCAGTACTTC. Its protein product is CASSSGLAGDHEQYF.

CDR3: CASSPGLAGAQGETQYF. CDR3 nucleotides: TGTGCCAGCAGCCCGGGACTAGCGGGGGCCCAGGGAGAGACCCAGTACTTC. The V and J genes are TRBV11-2 and TRBJ2-5; TRBD2 matches 14 bases. The CDR3 runs 17 residues. V gave up 5 bases and J gave up 4 bases; unmatched junction bases: 9. Germline values: CDR1 SGHAT, CDR2 FQNNGV.

V and J are TRBV7-9 and TRBJ2-1; 11 nucleotides match TRBD2. Germline CDR1 and CDR2: SEHNR and FQNEAQ (reference sequence). V lost 1 base, J lost 10 bases, and 3 bases stayed unmatched. The CDR3 loop spans 14 amino acids. CDR3 residues: CASSLGASGGEQFF. The CDR3 coding sequence is TGTGCCAGCAGCTTAGGGGCTAGCGGGGGGGAGCAGTTCTTC.

The chain links TRBV2 to TRBJ2-1, with 7 positions matching TRBD1. Germline V CDR1 and CDR2: SNHLY, FYNNEI. V dropped 7 bases and J dropped 4; count of bases not matched to a gene: 7. The CDR3 sequence is 14 residues long. The CDR3 bases are TGTGCCAGCACCCGGGACAGTTTTTACAATGAGCAGTTCTTC. This encodes CASTRDSFYNEQFF. Supplemented by reference TRBV2 and TRBJ2-1, the full variable domain reads EPEVTQTPSHQVTQMGQEVILRCVPISNHLYFYWYRQILGQKVEFLVSFYNNEISEKSEIFDDQFSVERPDGSNFTLKIRSTKLEDSAMYFCASTRDSFYNEQFFGPGTRLTVL.

The chain couples TRBV29-1 to TRBJ1-5; D perhaps matches TRBD1 (5 bases). Germline V gives CDR1 SQVTM, CDR2 ANQGSEA. The V end was cut by 4 bases, the J end by 2 bases, with 6 bases between. This CDR3 spans 12 amino acids. CDR3 sequence reads: CSVVQGNQPQHF. In nucleotides, the CDR3 is TGCAGCGTTGTACAGGGCAATCAGCCCCAGCATTTT.

This clone was counted many times. This CDR3 is also generated by other DNA sequences in the sample. This rearrangement joins TRBV11-3 to TRBJ1-6, with a weak D call TRBD1 (5 bases). Between the trimmed V and J ends, which lost 0 bases and 0 bases, there was a span of 12 bases. The CDR3 extends over 18 amino acids. The germline gives CDR1 SGHNT, CDR2 YENEEA. CDR3 coding DNA: TGTGCCAGCAGCTTAGATCAGGGCGGAAGCTCCTATAATTCACCCCTCCACTTT. It is translated as CASSLDQGGSSYNSPLHF.

The rearrangement links TRBV28 to TRBJ2-1; 13 bases line up with TRBD2. The CDR3 spans 17 residues. Germline V gene lookup returns CDR1 MDHEN and CDR2 SYDVKM. V gave up 5 bases and J gave up 6 bases; unmatched junction bases: 10. CDR3 nucleotides: TGTGCCAGCAGTCAAATTACTAGCGGGGGGGCCGTCAATGAGCAGTTCTTC. Translating gives CASSQITSGGAVNEQFF.